These T cell receptor beta chains were read from a single sample in a study of CD8 T cells in Susac syndrome. TCRdb re-called the immunoSEQ multiplex PCR reads through MiXCR, storing one row per CDR3 protein. The top ten clones hold 0.2% to 0.25% of a sample with 150,000 to 180,000 distinct CDR3 sequences, around 96% of them seen once. Sequenced: CD8+ T cells from PBMCs. The receptors stem from a human donor with multiple sclerosis. The CDR3 runs from the conserved cysteine through the conserved F or W. The D gene is left open where the match is weak. Part of the rows lack a size; the others show once, few, many or a class for expanded clones.

clone_size: .
j_call: TRBJ1-5
d_call: .
v_call: TRBV18
cdr3_nt: TGTGCCAGCTCACGGGACGGCTCCCATCAGCCCCAGCATTTT
cdr3_aa: CASSRDGSHQPQHF

clone_size: .
j_call: TRBJ1-5
d_call: TRBD1
v_call: TRBV28
cdr3_nt: TGTGCCAGCAGTTTATCTCGTAGGGGGCGGTTTAGCAATCAGCCCCAGCATTTT
cdr3_aa: CASSLSRRGRFSNQPQHF

clone_size: once
j_call: TRBJ1-3
d_call: .
v_call: TRBV5-1
cdr3_nt: TGCGCCAGCAGCTTGGATGCGGTATCCTCTGGAAACACCATATATTTT
cdr3_aa: CASSLDAVSSGNTIYF

clone_size: .
j_call: TRBJ2-6
d_call: .
v_call: TRBV5-6
cdr3_nt: TGTGCCAGCAGCTTAGGGTTTCCAGGGCTTGGGGCCAACGTCCTGACTTTC
cdr3_aa: CASSLGFPGLGANVLTF

clone_size: .
j_call: TRBJ2-1
d_call: .
v_call: TRBV10-3
cdr3_nt: TGTGCCATCAGCTCTTCCTGGGACGGTGGAAATGAGCAGTTCTTC
cdr3_aa: CAISSSWDGGNEQFF

clone_size: once
j_call: TRBJ2-7
d_call: .
v_call: TRBV12-3/TRBV12-4
cdr3_nt: TGTGCCAGCACCCCGGGGGACGGATTCTACGAGCAGTACTTC
cdr3_aa: CASTPGDGFYEQYF

clone_size: few
j_call: TRBJ1-6
d_call: TRBD1
v_call: TRBV4-1
cdr3_nt: TGCGCCAGCAGCCAAGATCAAGGGGGCTTGGATTCACCCCTCCACTTT
cdr3_aa: CASSQDQGGLDSPLHF

clone_size: .
j_call: TRBJ1-4
d_call: TRBD1
v_call: TRBV27
cdr3_nt: TGTGCCAGCAGTGAGCATCGGGGACAGGGGAGGGGAAAACTGTTTTTT
cdr3_aa: CASSEHRGQGRGKLFF

clone_size: .
j_call: TRBJ2-4
d_call: TRBD1
v_call: TRBV29-1
cdr3_nt: TGCAGCGTTGTTGAGGGGGCAGCCAAAAACATTCAGTACTTC
cdr3_aa: CSVVEGAAKNIQYF

clone_size: .
j_call: TRBJ2-7
d_call: .
v_call: TRBV28
cdr3_nt: TGTGCCCTCGCCCCCGCGGGATCCTACGAGCAGTACTTC
cdr3_aa: CALAPAGSYEQYF

clone_size: .
j_call: TRBJ2-3
d_call: TRBD2
v_call: TRBV7-9
cdr3_nt: TGTGCCAGCAGCCGGACTAGCGGGGAAACAGATACGCAGTATTTT
cdr3_aa: CASSRTSGETDTQYF

clone_size: once
j_call: TRBJ2-1
d_call: .
v_call: TRBV20-1
cdr3_nt: TGCAGTGCGCAGGACTACACCTTTTCCTACAATGAGCAGTTCTTC
cdr3_aa: CSAQDYTFSYNEQFF

clone_size: .
j_call: TRBJ2-3
d_call: TRBD1
v_call: TRBV7-8
cdr3_nt: TGTGCCAGCAGCGAGGGACAGGACTTCACAGATACGCAGTATTTT
cdr3_aa: CASSEGQDFTDTQYF

clone_size: once
j_call: TRBJ2-5
d_call: TRBD2
v_call: TRBV20-1
cdr3_nt: TGCAGTGCTAGATCCGGGGGGGCGCGAGAGACCCAGTACTTC
cdr3_aa: CSARSGGARETQYF

clone_size: .
j_call: TRBJ1-1
d_call: TRBD1
v_call: TRBV29-1
cdr3_nt: TGCAGCGTGGGCCGGGACAGGGGGCGCCGGGGGACTGAAGCTTTCTTT
cdr3_aa: CSVGRDRGRRGTEAFF

clone_size: .
j_call: TRBJ1-1
d_call: .
v_call: TRBV7-9
cdr3_nt: TGTGCCAGCAGCCGGCTAACGATAAGGGCTTTCTTT
cdr3_aa: CASSRLTIRAFF

clone_size: .
j_call: TRBJ2-3
d_call: TRBD1
v_call: TRBV7-6
cdr3_nt: TGTGCCAGCAGCGACAGGGGGAGCACAGATACGCAGTATTTT
cdr3_aa: CASSDRGSTDTQYF

clone_size: few
j_call: TRBJ2-7
d_call: .
v_call: TRBV28
cdr3_nt: TGTGCCAGCGGCAGGGCTCGCGAGCAGTACTTC
cdr3_aa: CASGRAREQYF

clone_size: .
j_call: TRBJ2-1
d_call: TRBD2
v_call: TRBV20-1
cdr3_nt: TGCAGTGCTAGAGATACATCACTAGCGCTATCCTACAATGAGCAGTTCTTC
cdr3_aa: CSARDTSLALSYNEQFF

clone_size: .
j_call: TRBJ1-5
d_call: .
v_call: TRBV27
cdr3_nt: TGTGCCAGCAGTTTCGGAGGGTTCAATCAGCCCCAGCATTTT
cdr3_aa: CASSFGGFNQPQHF

clone_size: .
j_call: TRBJ2-2
d_call: TRBD1
v_call: TRBV18
cdr3_nt: TGTGCCAGCTCACTCAACAGGGGCGCCGGGGAGCTGTTTTTT
cdr3_aa: CASSLNRGAGELFF

clone_size: .
j_call: TRBJ1-2
d_call: .
v_call: TRBV9
cdr3_nt: TGTGCCAGCAGCGTAGGACGAACCACTGACTATGGCTACACCTTC
cdr3_aa: CASSVGRTTDYGYTF

clone_size: .
j_call: TRBJ1-6
d_call: TRBD1
v_call: TRBV20-1
cdr3_nt: TGCAGTGCTGACCTTTATGGGACAGAGTTGAATTCACCCCTCCACTTT
cdr3_aa: CSADLYGTELNSPLHF

clone_size: .
j_call: TRBJ2-5
d_call: TRBD1
v_call: TRBV28
cdr3_nt: TGTGCCAGCAGCCTAGGACAGGGGAGGGTGGAGACCCAGTACTTC
cdr3_aa: CASSLGQGRVETQYF

clone_size: .
j_call: TRBJ2-6
d_call: .
v_call: TRBV12-3/TRBV12-4
cdr3_nt: TGTGCCAGCAGTGACCCCGGGGGAGGGGCCAACGTCCTGACTTTC
cdr3_aa: CASSDPGGGANVLTF

clone_size: .
j_call: TRBJ1-5
d_call: TRBD1
v_call: TRBV6-2/TRBV6-3
cdr3_nt: TGTGCCAGCAGTTTTCCCGGGACAGAAAGCTATAGCAATCAGCCCCAGCATTTT
cdr3_aa: CASSFPGTESYSNQPQHF

clone_size: .
j_call: TRBJ1-1
d_call: .
v_call: TRBV12-3/TRBV12-4
cdr3_nt: TGTGCCAGCAGTACCACTCTTCACCGCCCATGGGCTGAAGCTTTCTTT
cdr3_aa: CASSTTLHRPWAEAFF

clone_size: .
j_call: TRBJ1-1
d_call: .
v_call: TRBV5-1
cdr3_nt: TGCGCCAGCAGCTTGGTTGGACAGCTGAACACTGAAGCTTTCTTT
cdr3_aa: CASSLVGQLNTEAFF

clone_size: .
j_call: TRBJ2-4
d_call: .
v_call: TRBV9
cdr3_nt: TGTGCCAGCAGCTCCCTGGGGTATTTCCAAAACATTCAGTACTTC
cdr3_aa: CASSSLGYFQNIQYF

clone_size: .
j_call: TRBJ1-2
d_call: TRBD1
v_call: TRBV20-1
cdr3_nt: TGCAGTGCTAGACAGGGGGCGGTTGGGCGCCCTAACTATGGCTACACCTTC
cdr3_aa: CSARQGAVGRPNYGYTF

clone_size: .
j_call: TRBJ1-4
d_call: .
v_call: TRBV3-1
cdr3_nt: TGTGCCAGCGGTAACGAAAAACTGTTTTTT
cdr3_aa: CASGNEKLFF